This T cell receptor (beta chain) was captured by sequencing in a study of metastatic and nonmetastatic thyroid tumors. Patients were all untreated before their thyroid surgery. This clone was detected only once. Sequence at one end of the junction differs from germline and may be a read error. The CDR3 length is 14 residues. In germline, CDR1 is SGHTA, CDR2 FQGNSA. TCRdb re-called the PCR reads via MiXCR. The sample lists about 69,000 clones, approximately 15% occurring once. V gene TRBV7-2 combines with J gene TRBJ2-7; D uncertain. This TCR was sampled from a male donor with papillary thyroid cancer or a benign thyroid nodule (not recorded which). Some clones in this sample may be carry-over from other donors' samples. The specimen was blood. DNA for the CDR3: TGTGCCAGCAGCTTAGGTGGAGCCTCCCACGAGCAGTACTTC. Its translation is CASSLGGASHEQYF.